This T cell receptor beta chain was found in a study of blood T cell repertoires in COVID-19. Here immunoSEQ multiplex PCR was the method, and the copy in TCRdb shows in-frame clones only, minus some. Of around 150,000 clones in the sample, around 89% are singletons; the top ten hold about 6.6%. Trimming removed 5 bases from V and 1 base from J, with 21 bases in between. Germline CDR1 reads MNHNY; CDR2 reads SVGAGI (reference sequence). This CDR3 has 17 amino acids. In its sample, this clone was seen a few times. Cohorts were determined from participant-reported clinical history. The sample was PBMCs or T cells enriched from blood (not recorded which). The chain employs TRBV6-6 and TRBJ2-7, with a weak D call TRBD2 (6 bases). The TCR comes from a woman between 45 and 60 years old who had recovered from COVID-19. This chain's CDR3 is CASSPTWGGADSYEQYF. For the CDR3, the DNA is TGTGCCAGCAGTCCGACCTGGGGAGGAGCGGATTCCTACGAGCAGTACTTC.